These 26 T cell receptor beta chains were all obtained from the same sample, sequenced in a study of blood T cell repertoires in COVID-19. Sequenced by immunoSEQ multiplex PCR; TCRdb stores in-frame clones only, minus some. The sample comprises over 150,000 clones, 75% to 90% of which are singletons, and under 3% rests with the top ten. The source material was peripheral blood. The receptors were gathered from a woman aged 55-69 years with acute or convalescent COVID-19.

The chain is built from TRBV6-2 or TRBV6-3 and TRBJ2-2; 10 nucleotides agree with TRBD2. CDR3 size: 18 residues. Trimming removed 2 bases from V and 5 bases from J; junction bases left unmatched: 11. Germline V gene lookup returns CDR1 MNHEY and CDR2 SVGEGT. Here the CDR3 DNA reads TGTGCCAGCAGTTACCCTAGCGGGGGCGCCAGGGGGACCGGGGAGCTGTTTTTT. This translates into CASSYPSGGARGTGELFF.

The CDR3 loop reads CASSPARGVYEQYF. The CDR3 nucleotides are TGTGCCAGCAGCCCCGCGCGGGGAGTCTACGAGCAGTACTTC. The J gene is TRBJ2-7, the V gene TRBV3-1 (or the pseudogene TRBV3-2); TRBD2 might be the D (6 bases). CDR1 LGHDT and CDR2 YNNKEL come from the germline V gene (reference sequence). The CDR3 loop spans 14 amino acids. The V and J ends lost 4 bases and 3 bases respectively, with 13 bases between them.

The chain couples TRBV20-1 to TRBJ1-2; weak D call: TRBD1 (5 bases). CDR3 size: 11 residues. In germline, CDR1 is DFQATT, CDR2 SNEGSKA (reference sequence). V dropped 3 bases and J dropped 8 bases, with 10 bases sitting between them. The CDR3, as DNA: TGCAGTGCTAGCAGGGCGGTCGGCTACACCTTC. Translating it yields CSASRAVGYTF.

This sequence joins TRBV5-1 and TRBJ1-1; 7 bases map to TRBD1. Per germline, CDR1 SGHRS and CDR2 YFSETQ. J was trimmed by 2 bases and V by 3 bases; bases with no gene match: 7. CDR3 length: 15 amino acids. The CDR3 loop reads CASSSDRTGNTEAFF. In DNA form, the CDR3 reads TGCGCCAGCAGCTCCGACCGGACAGGAAACACTGAAGCTTTCTTT.

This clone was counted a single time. CDR3 sequence reads: CATRLAKETQYF. The CDR3 DNA sequence: TGTGCCACCAGACTAGCGAAAGAGACCCAGTACTTC. The J gene is TRBJ2-5, the V gene TRBV28, with 8 bases lining up with TRBD2. The CDR3 runs to 12 residues. Germline V gene sequence: CDR1 MDHEN, CDR2 SYDVKM. Trimming cost V 10 bases and J 3 bases; bases outside gene matches: 4.

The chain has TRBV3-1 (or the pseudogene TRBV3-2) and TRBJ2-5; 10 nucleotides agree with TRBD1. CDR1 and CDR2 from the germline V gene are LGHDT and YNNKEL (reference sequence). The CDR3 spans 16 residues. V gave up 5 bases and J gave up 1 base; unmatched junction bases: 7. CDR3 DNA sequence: TGTGCCAGCAGCGACCGGGACAGGGGCCGCCAAGAGACCCAGTACTTC. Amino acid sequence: CASSDRDRGRQETQYF.

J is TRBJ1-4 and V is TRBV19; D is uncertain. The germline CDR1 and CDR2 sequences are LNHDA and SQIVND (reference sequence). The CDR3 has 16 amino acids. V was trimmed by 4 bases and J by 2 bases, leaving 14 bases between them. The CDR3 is CASSTQLGATNEKLFF. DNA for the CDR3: TGTGCCAGTAGTACCCAGCTTGGAGCTACTAATGAAAAACTGTTTTTT.

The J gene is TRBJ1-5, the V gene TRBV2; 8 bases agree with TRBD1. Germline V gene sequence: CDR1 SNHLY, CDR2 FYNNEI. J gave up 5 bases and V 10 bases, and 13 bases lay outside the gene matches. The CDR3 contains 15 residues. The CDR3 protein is CATARDRGRYQPQHF. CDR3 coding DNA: TGTGCCACCGCCCGTGACAGGGGCCGTTATCAGCCCCAGCATTTT.

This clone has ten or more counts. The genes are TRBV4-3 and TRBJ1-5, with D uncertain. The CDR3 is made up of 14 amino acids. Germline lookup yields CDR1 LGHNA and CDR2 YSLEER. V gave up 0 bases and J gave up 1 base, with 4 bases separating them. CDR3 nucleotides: TGCGCCAGCAGCCAAGACATCAGCAATCAGCCCCAGCATTTT. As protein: CASSQDISNQPQHF.

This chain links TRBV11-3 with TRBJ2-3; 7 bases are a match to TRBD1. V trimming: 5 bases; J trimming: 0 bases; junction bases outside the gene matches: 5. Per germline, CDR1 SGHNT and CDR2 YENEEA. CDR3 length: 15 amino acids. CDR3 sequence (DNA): TGTGCCAGCAGCGCCGGGACAGCTAGCACAGATACGCAGTATTTT. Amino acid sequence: CASSAGTASTDTQYF.

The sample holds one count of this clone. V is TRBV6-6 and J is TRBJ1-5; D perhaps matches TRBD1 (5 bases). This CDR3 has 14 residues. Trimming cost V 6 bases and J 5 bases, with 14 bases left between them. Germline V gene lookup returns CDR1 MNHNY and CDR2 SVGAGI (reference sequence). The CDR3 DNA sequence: TGTGCCAGCAGCCATGGGGGACTTTATCAGCCCCAGCATTTT. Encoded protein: CASSHGGLYQPQHF.

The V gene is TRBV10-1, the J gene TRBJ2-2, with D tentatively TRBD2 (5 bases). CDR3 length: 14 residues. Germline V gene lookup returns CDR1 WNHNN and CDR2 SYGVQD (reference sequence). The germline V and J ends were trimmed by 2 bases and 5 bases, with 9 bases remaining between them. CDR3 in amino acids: CASSERGRTGELFF. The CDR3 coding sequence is TGCGCCAGCAGTGAGCGGGGTAGGACCGGGGAGCTGTTTTTT.

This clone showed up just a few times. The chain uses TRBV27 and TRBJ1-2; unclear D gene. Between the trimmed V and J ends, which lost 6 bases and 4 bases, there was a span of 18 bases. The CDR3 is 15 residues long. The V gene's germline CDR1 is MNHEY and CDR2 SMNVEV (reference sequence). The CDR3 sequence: CASSPSGSILYGYTF. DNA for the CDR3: TGTGCCAGCAGCCCATCGGGGTCGATTCTCTATGGCTACACCTTC.

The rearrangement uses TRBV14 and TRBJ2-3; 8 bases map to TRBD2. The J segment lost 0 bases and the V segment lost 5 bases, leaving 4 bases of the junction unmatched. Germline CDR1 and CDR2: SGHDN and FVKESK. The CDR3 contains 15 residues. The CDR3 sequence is CASSVRLASTDTQYF. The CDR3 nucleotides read TGTGCCAGCAGCGTACGACTAGCGAGCACAGATACGCAGTATTTT.

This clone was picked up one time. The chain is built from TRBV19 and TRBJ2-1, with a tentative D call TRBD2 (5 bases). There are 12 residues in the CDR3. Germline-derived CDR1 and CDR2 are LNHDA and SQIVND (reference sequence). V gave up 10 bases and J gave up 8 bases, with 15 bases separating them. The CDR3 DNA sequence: TGTGCCACCGAAACTAGTTACCATGAGCAGTTCTTC. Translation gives CATETSYHEQFF.

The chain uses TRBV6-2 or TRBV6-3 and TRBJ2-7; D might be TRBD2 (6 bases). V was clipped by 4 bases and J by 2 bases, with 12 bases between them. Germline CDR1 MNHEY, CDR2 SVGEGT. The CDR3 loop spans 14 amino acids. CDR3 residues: CASSSGVFPYEQYF. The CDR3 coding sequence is TGTGCCAGCAGTTCGGGGGTGTTCCCCTACGAGCAGTACTTC.

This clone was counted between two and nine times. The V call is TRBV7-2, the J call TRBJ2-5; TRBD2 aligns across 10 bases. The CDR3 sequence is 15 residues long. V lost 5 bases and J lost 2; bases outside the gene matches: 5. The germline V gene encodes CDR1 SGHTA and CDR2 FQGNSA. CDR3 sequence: CASSPVAGGQETQYF. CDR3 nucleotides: TGTGCCAGCAGCCCAGTAGCGGGGGGTCAAGAGACCCAGTACTTC.

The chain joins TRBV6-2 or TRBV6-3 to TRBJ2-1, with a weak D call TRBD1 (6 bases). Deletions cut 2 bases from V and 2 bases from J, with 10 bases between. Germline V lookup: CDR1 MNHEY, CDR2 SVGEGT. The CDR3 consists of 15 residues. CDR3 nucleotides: TGTGCCAGCAGTTACGATGGGGGCGCCTACAATGAGCAGTTCTTC. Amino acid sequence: CASSYDGGAYNEQFF.

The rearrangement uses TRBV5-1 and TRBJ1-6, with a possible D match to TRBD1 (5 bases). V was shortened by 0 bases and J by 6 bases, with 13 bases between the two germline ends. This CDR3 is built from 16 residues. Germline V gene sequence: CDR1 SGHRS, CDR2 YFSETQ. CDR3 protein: CASSLDLPRGNSPLHF. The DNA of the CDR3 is TGCGCCAGCAGCTTGGATCTCCCAAGGGGTAATTCACCCCTCCACTTT.

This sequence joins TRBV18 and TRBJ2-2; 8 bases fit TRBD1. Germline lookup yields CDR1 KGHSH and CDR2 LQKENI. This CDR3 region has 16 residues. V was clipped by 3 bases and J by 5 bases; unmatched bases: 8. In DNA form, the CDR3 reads TGTGCCAGCTCACCTTCGGACAGGGCAAGGACCGGGGAGCTGTTTTTT. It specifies CASSPSDRARTGELFF.

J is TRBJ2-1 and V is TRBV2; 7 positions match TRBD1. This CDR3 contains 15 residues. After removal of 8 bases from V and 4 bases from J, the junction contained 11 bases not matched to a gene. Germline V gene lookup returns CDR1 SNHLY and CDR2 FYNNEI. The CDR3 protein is CASVRSGQSYNEQFF. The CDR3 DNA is TGTGCCAGCGTGAGGTCGGGACAGTCATACAATGAGCAGTTCTTC.

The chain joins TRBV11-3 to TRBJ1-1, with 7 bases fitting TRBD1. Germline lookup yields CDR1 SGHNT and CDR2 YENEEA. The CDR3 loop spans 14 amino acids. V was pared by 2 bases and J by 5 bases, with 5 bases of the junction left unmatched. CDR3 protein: CASSLQGVGTEAFF. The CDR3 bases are TGTGCCAGCAGCTTACAGGGGGTGGGGACTGAAGCTTTCTTT.

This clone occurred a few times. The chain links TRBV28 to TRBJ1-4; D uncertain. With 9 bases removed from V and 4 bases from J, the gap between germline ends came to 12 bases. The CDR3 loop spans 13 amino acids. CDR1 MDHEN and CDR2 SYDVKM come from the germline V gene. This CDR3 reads CASLARNNEKLFF. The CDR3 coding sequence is TGTGCCAGTCTGGCGCGGAATAATGAAAAACTGTTTTTT.

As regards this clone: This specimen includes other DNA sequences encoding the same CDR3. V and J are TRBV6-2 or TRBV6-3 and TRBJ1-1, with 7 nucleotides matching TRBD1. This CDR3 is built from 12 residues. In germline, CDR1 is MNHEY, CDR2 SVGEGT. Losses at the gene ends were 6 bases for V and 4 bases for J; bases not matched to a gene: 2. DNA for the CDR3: TGTGCCAGCAGCAGGGGGGGCACTGAAGCTTTCTTT. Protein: CASSRGGTEAFF.

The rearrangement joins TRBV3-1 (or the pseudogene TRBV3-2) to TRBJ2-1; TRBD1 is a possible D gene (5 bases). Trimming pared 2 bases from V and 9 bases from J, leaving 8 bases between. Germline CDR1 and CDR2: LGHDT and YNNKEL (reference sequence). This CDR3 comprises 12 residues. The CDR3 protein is CASSQSTVEQFF. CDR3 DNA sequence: TGTGCCAGCAGCCAATCGACAGTTGAGCAGTTCTTC.

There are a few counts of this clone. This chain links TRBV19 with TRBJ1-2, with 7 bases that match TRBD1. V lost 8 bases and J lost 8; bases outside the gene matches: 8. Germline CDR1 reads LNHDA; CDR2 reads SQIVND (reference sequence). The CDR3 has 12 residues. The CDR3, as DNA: TGTGCCAGTTCGCCGACAGGGCGCGGCTACACCTTC. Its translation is CASSPTGRGYTF.